Following are 26 T cell receptor beta chains from one sample sequenced in a study of T cells in localized non-small cell lung cancer. Measured with immunoSEQ multiplex PCR; TCRdb has only the in-frame clones, and not every one. The sample yields roughly 84,000 clones, around 90% seen once. Source: peripheral blood, taken before any cancer treatment. These receptors were taken from a woman aged 35-70 years with stage I squamous cell lung carcinoma.

The chain employs TRBV10-2 and TRBJ1-2; TRBD1 agrees at 7 bases. The CDR3 is 14 residues long. Germline assignment: CDR1 WSHSY and CDR2 SAAADI. Losses at the gene ends were 7 bases for V and 2 bases for J; bases not matched to a gene: 7. The CDR3 loop reads CASTADRTNYGYTF. DNA for the CDR3: TGCGCCAGCACTGCGGACAGGACGAACTATGGCTACACCTTC.

This chain uses TRBV7-3 with TRBJ2-1; 9 bases line up with TRBD2. Per germline, CDR1 SGHTA and CDR2 FQGTGA. This CDR3 is 16 amino acids long. The J segment lost 3 bases and the V segment lost 2 bases, leaving 5 bases of the junction unmatched. The DNA for the CDR3 is TGTGCCAGCAGCTTAGTTCGTAGCGGGGGCTACAATGAGCAGTTCTTC. This gives the protein CASSLVRSGGYNEQFF.

V usage is TRBV5-4 and J usage is TRBJ1-1, with D possibly TRBD1 on 6 matching bases. Trimming pared 4 bases from V and 5 bases from J, leaving 15 bases between. The germline V gene has CDR1 SGHNT and CDR2 YYREEE (reference sequence). CDR3 length: 14 residues. The CDR3 bases are TGTGCCAGCAGCACCAGGGGCGCAGGGACTGAAGCTTTCTTT. Residues: CASSTRGAGTEAFF. Filled out from reference TRBV5-4 and TRBJ1-1, the complete variable domain reads ETGVTQSPTHLIKTRGQQVTLRCSSQSGHNTVSWYQQALGQGPQFIFQYYREEENGRGNFPPRFSGLQFPNYSSELNVNALELDDSALYLCASSTRGAGTEAFFGQGTRLTVV.

The chain carries TRBV5-1 and TRBJ1-1, with D perhaps TRBD1 (5 bases). Trimming pared 3 bases from V and 6 bases from J, leaving 12 bases between. Germline V lookup: CDR1 SGHRS, CDR2 YFSETQ. There are 13 residues in the CDR3. The CDR3 DNA sequence: TGCGCCAGCAGCTCGGTTTTGGGGGCTGAAGCTTTCTTT. This encodes CASSSVLGAEAFF.

In its sample, this clone was seen a few times. The sample contains more than one DNA sequence encoding this CDR3. The chain links TRBV14 to TRBJ1-2; D is unresolved. Germline V gives CDR1 SGHDN, CDR2 FVKESK. Deletions cut 3 bases from V and 3 bases from J, with 5 bases between. The CDR3 is 12 residues long. CDR3 residues: CASSQEYYGYTF. CDR3 DNA: TGTGCCAGCAGCCAGGAATACTATGGCTACACCTTC.

This clone was detected a few times. V is TRBV7-9 and J is TRBJ1-6; tentatively, D is TRBD1 (5 bases). In germline, CDR1 is SEHNR, CDR2 FQNEAQ (reference sequence). The CDR3 is made up of 18 amino acids. Trimming took off 2 bases at V and 10 bases at J, with 24 bases between the two ends. In nucleotides, the CDR3 is TGTGCCAGCAGCTTAAGCGGGGCTGGGGCGCCTGGCGGCTCACCCCTCCACTTT. Translating gives CASSLSGAGAPGGSPLHF. Combining the CDR3 with reference TRBV7-9 and TRBJ1-6 gives the whole variable domain DTGVSQNPRHKITKRGQNVTFRCDPISEHNRLYWYRQTLGQGPEFLTYFQNEAQLEKSRLLSDRFSAERPKGSFSTLEIQRTEQGDSAMYLCASSLSGAGAPGGSPLHFGNGTRLTVT.

V gene TRBV29-1 combines with J gene TRBJ1-1; 7 bases agree with TRBD1. Trimming cost V 6 bases and J 1 base; bases outside gene matches: 5. Germline V gene sequence: CDR1 SQVTM, CDR2 ANQGSEA. The CDR3 has 13 amino acids. The CDR3 DNA reads as TGCAGCGTCGTAGACAGGGCGAACACTGAAGCTTTCTTT. Translating gives CSVVDRANTEAFF.

V and J are TRBV7-2 and TRBJ2-5; maybe TRBD2 (6 bases). Germline assignment: CDR1 SGHTA and CDR2 FQGNSA. V lost 5 bases to trimming and J lost 4 bases, with 17 bases between them. This CDR3 contains 15 residues. This CDR3 is CASSGRGTARETQYF. The CDR3 DNA is TGTGCCAGCAGCGGACGCGGGACTGCTCGAGAGACCCAGTACTTC.

V and J are TRBV6-6 and TRBJ2-7; tentatively, D is TRBD2 (5 bases). With 10 bases removed from V and 5 bases from J, the gap between germline ends came to 18 bases. Germline V CDR1 and CDR2: MNHNY, SVGAGI (reference sequence). The CDR3 contains 13 residues. The CDR3 here is CANSLRVEDEQYF. For the CDR3, the DNA is TGTGCCAACTCCCTGAGGGTGGAGGACGAGCAGTACTTC.

The chain joins TRBV29-1 to TRBJ1-2; D gene uncertain. The CDR3 is 11 residues long. Germline CDR1 is SQVTM and CDR2 is ANQGSEA. V lost 2 bases and J lost 5, with 6 bases in between. As DNA, the CDR3 is TGCAGCGTTGAATCGGGGTATGGCTACACCTTC. Its translation is CSVESGYGYTF.

The V call is TRBV5-6, the J call TRBJ1-5, with D possibly TRBD1 on 6 matching bases. This CDR3 has 14 residues. CDR1 is SGHDT and CDR2 is YYEEEE in the germline V gene. V lost 4 bases and J lost 4, with 12 bases in between. The CDR3, as DNA: TGTGCCAGCAGCCTCCAACAGGGTAATCAGCCCCAGCATTTT. It translates to CASSLQQGNQPQHF.

V gene TRBV6-1 combines with J gene TRBJ1-5; no firm D call. CDR1 is MNHNS, CDR2 SASEGT, per germline. The CDR3 covers 15 residues. The V and J ends lost 3 bases and 2 bases respectively, with 11 bases between them. The CDR3 is CASSEGGMGNQPQHF. The DNA for the CDR3 is TGTGCCAGCAGTGAGGGAGGGATGGGCAATCAGCCCCAGCATTTT.

The chain joins TRBV6-6 to TRBJ2-1; no clear D. V lost 8 bases to trimming and J lost 7 bases, with 9 bases between them. CDR3 length: 11 residues. Germline V gives CDR1 MNHNY, CDR2 SVGAGI (reference sequence). The chain's CDR3 is CASLLLNEQFF. Here the CDR3 DNA reads TGTGCCAGCCTCCTTTTAAATGAGCAGTTCTTC.

The chain employs TRBV10-3 and TRBJ2-5; 11 nucleotides match TRBD2. Trimming removed 4 bases from V and 2 bases from J; junction bases left unmatched: 3. Germline CDR1 ENHRY, CDR2 SYGVKD. The CDR3 is 15 amino acids. The CDR3 sequence: CAISAGTSGQETQYF. Written as DNA, the CDR3 is TGTGCCATCAGTGCTGGGACTAGCGGACAAGAGACCCAGTACTTC.

CDR3 sequence (DNA): TGTGCCAGCAGGGGACAGACGTTCTCTGGGGCCAACGTCCTGACTTTC. Protein product: CASRGQTFSGANVLTF. This chain joins TRBV7-9 and TRBJ2-6, with TRBD1 matching over 7 bases. CDR3 length: 16 residues. V shed 6 bases and J 0 bases; nucleotides not matched to a gene: 5. The V gene's germline CDR1 is SEHNR and CDR2 FQNEAQ (reference sequence).

V and J are TRBV5-1 and TRBJ1-2; 8 positions agree with TRBD1. Germline lookup yields CDR1 SGHRS and CDR2 YFSETQ. This CDR3 contains 16 residues. V dropped 4 bases and J dropped 0; count of bases not matched to a gene: 8. The CDR3 DNA is TGCGCCAGCAGCACGACAGGGGCAGTAGCTAACTATGGCTACACCTTC. This codes for CASSTTGAVANYGYTF.

The genes are TRBV5-1 and TRBJ1-1, with TRBD1 identical over 7 bases. CDR1 is SGHRS and CDR2 is YFSETQ in the germline V gene. V trimming: 5 bases; J trimming: 3 bases; junction bases outside the gene matches: 10. CDR3 length: 15 amino acids. CDR3 residues: CASSYRQGKDTEAFF. CDR3 nucleotides: TGCGCCAGCAGTTATAGACAGGGTAAGGACACTGAAGCTTTCTTT.

V and J are TRBV19 and TRBJ2-7; D unresolved. Germline assignment: CDR1 LNHDA and CDR2 SQIVND (reference sequence). V was pared by 2 bases and J by 0 bases, with 11 bases between. This CDR3 comprises 15 residues. CDR3 region: CASSINRRNSYEQYF. In nucleotides, the CDR3 is TGTGCCAGTAGTATAAACCGTCGGAACTCCTACGAGCAGTACTTC.

V usage is TRBV2 and J usage is TRBJ1-4, with D perhaps TRBD1 (5 bases). Germline V lookup: CDR1 SNHLY, CDR2 FYNNEI. V was cut by 4 bases and J by 10 bases, with 16 bases left in between. The CDR3 is 14 residues long. The CDR3: CASSGDSPPTKLFF. CDR3 coding DNA: TGTGCCAGCAGTGGCGACAGTCCCCCCACAAAACTGTTTTTT. The full variable domain, its missing parts supplied by reference TRBV2 and TRBJ1-4, is EPEVTQTPSHQVTQMGQEVILRCVPISNHLYFYWYRQILGQKVEFLVSFYNNEISEKSEIFDDQFSVERPDGSNFTLKIRSTKLEDSAMYFCASSGDSPPTKLFFGSGTQLSVL.

The chain recombines TRBV14 with TRBJ2-7; possible D gene TRBD2, 6 bases. Germline V lookup: CDR1 SGHDN, CDR2 FVKESK. CDR3 length equals 13 residues. The ends were cut back, 1 base at V and 5 bases at J, with 9 bases in the middle. Written as DNA, the CDR3 is TGTGCCAGCAGCCAAGTTCGCGGGGACGAGCAGTACTTC. This encodes CASSQVRGDEQYF.

The rearrangement links TRBV5-1 to TRBJ2-5, with 8 bases lining up with TRBD2. CDR1 SGHRS and CDR2 YFSETQ come from the germline V gene. CDR3 length: 15 residues. Trimming at V came to 2 bases and at J to 1 base, leaving 4 bases not matched to a gene. Written as DNA, the CDR3 is TGCGCCAGCAGCTTCGGGACTAGGGTCCAAGAGACCCAGTACTTC. Amino acids: CASSFGTRVQETQYF.

This rearrangement joins TRBV5-4 to TRBJ1-3; 7 nucleotides match TRBD1. Germline CDR1 SGHNT, CDR2 YYREEE (reference sequence). Trimming cost V 4 bases and J 0 bases; bases outside gene matches: 7. This CDR3 spans 16 amino acids. For the CDR3, the DNA is TGTGCCAGCAGCCGGGACAGCGAATACTCTGGAAACACCATATATTTT. Protein: CASSRDSEYSGNTIYF.

This chain joins TRBV7-8 and TRBJ1-4; D is possibly TRBD1 (6 bases). Per the germline V gene, CDR1 is SGHVS and CDR2 is FQNEAQ. Trimming pared 6 bases from V and 0 bases from J, leaving 14 bases between. The CDR3 sequence is 16 residues long. The CDR3 nucleotides read TGTGCCAGCAGTTTTACAGGGAGAGCAACTAATGAAAAACTGTTTTTT. Amino acids: CASSFTGRATNEKLFF.

This chain links TRBV30 with TRBJ2-1; perhaps TRBD2 as D (5 bases). CDR1 and CDR2 (germline): GTSNPN, SVGIG (reference sequence). Trimming cost V 0 bases and J 9 bases, with 12 bases left between them. The CDR3 has 13 amino acids. The CDR3 nucleotides are TGTGCCTGGAGTGTACAACGGGGTGGTGAGCAGTTCTTC. Translated: CAWSVQRGGEQFF.

The CDR3: CASRDPSTDTQYF. The DNA for the CDR3 is TGCGCCAGCAGGGATCCTAGCACAGATACGCAGTATTTT. The chain joins TRBV5-1 to TRBJ2-3; D call uncertain. This CDR3 region has 13 residues. From germline, CDR1 is SGHRS and CDR2 YFSETQ. The V and J ends lost 5 bases and 0 bases respectively, with 7 bases between them.

This rearrangement joins TRBV6-1 to TRBJ1-2; D is uncertain. The V and J ends lost 2 bases and 5 bases respectively, with 12 bases between them. The length of the CDR3 is 14 residues. The germline V gene encodes CDR1 MNHNS and CDR2 SASEGT. CDR3 DNA sequence: TGTGCCAGCAGTGAAAATACAAGGGTTTATGGCTACACCTTC. This codes for CASSENTRVYGYTF.